This TCR beta chain was identified in a study of shared clonotypes between healthy human individuals. TCRdb's copy holds only in-frame clones and misses some; the assay was immunoSEQ multiplex PCR. The sample includes over a million clones, 96% of them seen just once. General study results and limits: Some clonotypes were shared by all four sorted-subset donors, while others were not shared. The non-shared ones had lower generation probabilities than the shared ones.

The CDR3 runs to 16 residues. With 4 bases removed from V and 2 bases from J, the gap between germline ends came to 14 bases. Per germline, CDR1 MDHEN and CDR2 SYDVKM. Remarks on this clone: Its antigen is as yet unknown.

The sample taken for sequencing was naive CD4+ T cells sorted from blood. Subset described: CD45RA+ positively selected. The TCR comes from a man aged 30 to 39 in good health. The V gene is TRBV28, the J gene TRBJ1-4; perhaps TRBD1 as D (6 bases). The CDR3 DNA is TGTGCCAGCAGTTCCCCTGGACAGTCGACTAATGAAAAACTGTTTTTT. It specifies CASSSPGQSTNEKLFF.